Listed below are T cell receptor beta chains from one sample, sequenced in a study of cytomegalovirus exposure and HLA in healthy donors. Method: immunoSEQ multiplex PCR; TCRdb's copy keeps in-frame clones and lacks some. The sample contains approximately 100,000 clones, roughly 80% of which appear only once. The sample consisted of PBMCs. These TCRs come from a female donor in good health and CMV-seronegative. Each CDR3 is given with its conserved first and last residue. A D gene is named only where the DNA matches it firmly. Some rows mark clone size as missing; the rest say once, few, many or name a class of expanded clone.

TRBV2	TRBD2	-	TRBJ2-7	TGTGCCAGCATTACCACCGGGACTAGCGACGAGCAGTACTTC	CASITTGTSDEQYF
TRBV5-1	TRBD2	-	TRBJ2-7	TGCGCCAGCAGCCCCGAGACTAGCGGGGGGGGGTACGAGCAGTACTTC	CASSPETSGGGYEQYF
TRBV7-9	TRBD1	-	TRBJ1-5	TGTGCCAGCAGTGAAGAGGCAGGGGGCGGTCAGCCCCAGCATTTT	CASSEEAGGGQPQHF
TRBV2	-	-	TRBJ1-6	TGTGCCAGCAGGGCGGGGAACTCACCCCTCCACTTT	CASRAGNSPLHF
TRBV11-2	TRBD2	-	TRBJ2-3	TGTGCCAGCAGCCCCCGGGGGAGGGCTGGGGATACGCAGTATTTT	CASSPRGRAGDTQYF
TRBV9	TRBD1	-	TRBJ1-5	TGTGCCAGCAGCCCGACAGGGGATAGCAATCAGCCCCAGCATTTT	CASSPTGDSNQPQHF
TRBV18	-	-	TRBJ2-1	TGTGCCAGCTCACCACAGGGGGGGTCCTACAATGAGCAGTTCTTC	CASSPQGGSYNEQFF
TRBV27	TRBD2	-	TRBJ2-7	TGTGCCAGCAGTTCTATCGGGGGGACTAGCGGGGGGCGGTACGAGCAGTACTTC	CASSSIGGTSGGRYEQYF
TRBV27	TRBD1	few	TRBJ1-1	TGTGCCAGCCGTCGACAGGGGGCTATGAACACTGAAGCTTTCTTT	CASRRQGAMNTEAFF
TRBV6-6	-	-	TRBJ1-1	TGTGCCAGCAGGGCCTTAAACCTGTACGACACTGAAGCTTTCTTT	CASRALNLYDTEAFF
TRBV27	-	-	TRBJ1-2	TGTGCCAGCAGTTTAGAAGCCGGGGTGCCATATGGCTACACCTTC	CASSLEAGVPYGYTF
TRBV18	-	-	TRBJ1-4	TGTGCCAGCTCACCGCGCAGCATCAGGGTTCTAGTTCCAGCTAATGAAAAACTGTTTTTT	CASSPRSIRVLVPANEKLFF
TRBV6-1	-	-	TRBJ2-2	TGTGCCAGCAGTGAAGTTCTAGGGCGGGACACCGGGGAGCTGTTTTTT	CASSEVLGRDTGELFF
TRBV5-4	TRBD1	-	TRBJ1-2	TGTGCCAGCAGGCCAGACAGGGGATTCTATGGCTACACCTTC	CASRPDRGFYGYTF
TRBV10-2	TRBD1	few	TRBJ2-1	TGCGCCAGCAGTCCCGGGACAGGAAAGGCCAATGAGCAGTTCTTC	CASSPGTGKANEQFF
TRBV6-5	-	-	TRBJ2-1	TGTGCCAGCAGTTCAGGGGACAAAAAGCAGTTCTTC	CASSSGDKKQFF
TRBV5-6	-	few	TRBJ1-4	TGTGCCAGCACCGCCACCGGATGGGGGGGCCGGTCCTTTAATGAAAAACTGTTTTTT	CASTATGWGGRSFNEKLFF
TRBV7-8	-	-	TRBJ1-4	TGTGCCAGCAGCAGTGGCTTTAATGAAAAACTGTTTTTT	CASSSGFNEKLFF
TRBV4-1	TRBD1	once	TRBJ2-3	TGCGCCAGCAGCCAAGTGGGACAGGGGGCAGATACGCAGTATTTT	CASSQVGQGADTQYF
TRBV7-8	TRBD1	-	TRBJ2-1	TGTGCCAGCAGCTTAACGTCAGGGGGAAGTGAGCAGTTCTTC	CASSLTSGGSEQFF
TRBV4-1	-	-	TRBJ1-4	TGCGCCAGCAGCCAAGGCCTGACATCTAATGAAAAACTGTTTTTT	CASSQGLTSNEKLFF
TRBV6-1	-	-	TRBJ2-7	TGTGCCAGCAGTGAAGGGGCAGGTTGGGCCTACGAGCAGTACTTC	CASSEGAGWAYEQYF
TRBV19	-	once	TRBJ2-6	TGTGCCAGTAGTATAGGGGCCAGGGCCGGGGCCAACGTCCTGACTTTC	CASSIGARAGANVLTF
TRBV6-5	-	-	TRBJ1-1	TGTGCCAGCACCCCGGGGGGGCCGGGCACTGAAGCTTTCTTT	CASTPGGPGTEAFF
TRBV15	-	-	TRBJ1-3	TGTGCCACCAGCAGAGTGTCCGGGGTTTACTCTGGAAACACCATATATTTT	CATSRVSGVYSGNTIYF
TRBV7-9	-	once	TRBJ2-2	TGTGCCAGTGGGTGGAGCAGGGAGCTGTTTTTT	CASGWSRELFF
TRBV11-2	-	-	TRBJ2-7	TGTGCCAGCAGCTTAGCGGGCGGGTTGCGCTACGAGCAGTACTTC	CASSLAGGLRYEQYF
TRBV7-8	TRBD1	-	TRBJ2-7	TGTGCCAGCAGTACCTTAGGACAGGTCGCCTACGAGCAGTACTTC	CASSTLGQVAYEQYF
TRBV19	-	-	TRBJ1-4	TGTGCCAGTAGTATAGAGGTCCAGAGGAATGAAAAACTGTTTTTT	CASSIEVQRNEKLFF
TRBV6-6	-	-	TRBJ1-3	TGTGCCAGCAGACCAATGACAGGACACACTGGAAACACCATATATTTT	CASRPMTGHTGNTIYF
TRBV6-6	TRBD1	-	TRBJ1-1	TGTGCCAGCAGTTACTCCCGGACAGGGACTGAAGCTTTCTTT	CASSYSRTGTEAFF
TRBV6-6	TRBD1	-	TRBJ1-2	TGTGCCAGCACCTGGGACAGTTATGGCTACACCTTC	CASTWDSYGYTF
TRBV15	-	few	TRBJ1-1	TGTGCCACCAGCACGGGAGGGATTAACACTGAAGCTTTCTTT	CATSTGGINTEAFF
TRBV7-8	-	-	TRBJ1-6	TGTGCCAGCCAGGGGATTTCTTCTTCACCCCTCCACTTT	CASQGISSSPLHF
TRBV6-1	TRBD1	few	TRBJ2-1	TGTGCCAGCAGTGGAGACAGGGGGCAGTACAATGAGCAGTTCTTC	CASSGDRGQYNEQFF
TRBV5-4	TRBD1	-	TRBJ2-7	TGTGCCAGCAGTTCACCCATGACAGGGGGCGACTACGAGCAGTACTTC	CASSSPMTGGDYEQYF
TRBV25-1	TRBD1	-	TRBJ2-2	TGTGCCAGCAGTGAAAGAAAGACAGGGGACCCGAACACCGGGGAGCTGTTTTTT	CASSERKTGDPNTGELFF
TRBV29-1	TRBD1	-	TRBJ1-6	TGCAGCGTTGCGGACGGGCAGGGGGCGTCACCCCTCCACTTT	CSVADGQGASPLHF
TRBV11-2	-	-	TRBJ2-7	TGTGCCAGCAGCTTAGGCAGCTCCTACGAGCAGTACTTC	CASSLGSSYEQYF
TRBV29-1	TRBD2	-	TRBJ2-5	TGCAGCGTTGGCTCGGGAGGGCTTCGAGAGACCCAGTACTTC	CSVGSGGLRETQYF
TRBV6-1	-	-	TRBJ2-7	TGTGCCAGCCAACAGGGATTCTCCTACGAGCAGTACTTC	CASQQGFSYEQYF
TRBV27	-	-	TRBJ1-4	TGTGCCAGCAGCCGAATGCCCCAAACAGGAGCAACTAATGAAAAACTGTTTTTT	CASSRMPQTGATNEKLFF